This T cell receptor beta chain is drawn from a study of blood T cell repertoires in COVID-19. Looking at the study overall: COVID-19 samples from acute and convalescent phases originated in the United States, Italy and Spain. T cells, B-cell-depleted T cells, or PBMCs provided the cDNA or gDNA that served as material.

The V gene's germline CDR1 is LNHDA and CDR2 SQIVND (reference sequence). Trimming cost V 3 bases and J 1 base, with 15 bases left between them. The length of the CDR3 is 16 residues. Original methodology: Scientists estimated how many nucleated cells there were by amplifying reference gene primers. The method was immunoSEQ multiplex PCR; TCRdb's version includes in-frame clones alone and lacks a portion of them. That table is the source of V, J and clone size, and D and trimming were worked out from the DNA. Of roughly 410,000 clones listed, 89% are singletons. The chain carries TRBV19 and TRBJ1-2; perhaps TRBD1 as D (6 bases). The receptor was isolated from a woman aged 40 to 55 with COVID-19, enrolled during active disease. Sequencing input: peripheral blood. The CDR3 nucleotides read TGTGCCAGTAGTATCCGACAGGCCGAGCTTAACTATGGCTACACCTTC. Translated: CASSIRQAELNYGYTF.